One TCR beta chain is described in this entry. Primers included in the PCR were 60 Vbeta and 13 Jbeta primers. Sequencing used immunoSEQ multiplex PCR; TCRdb keeps in-frame clones, though not all of them. The table records fewer than 250,000 clones, nearly 80% of them present only once. This record belongs to a study of cytomegalovirus exposure and HLA in healthy donors. The sample taken for sequencing was PBMCs. This receptor was obtained from a male donor in good health and CMV-seronegative.

This chain's CDR3 is CASRPQGAGRNQPQHF. Here the CDR3 DNA reads TGTGCCAGCAGACCTCAGGGGGCCGGGCGCAATCAGCCCCAGCATTTT. The genes are TRBV5-5 and TRBJ1-5; 8 bases align to TRBD1. The CDR3 extends over 16 amino acids. CDR1 and CDR2 (germline): SGHKS, YYEKEE (reference sequence). Germline trimming cut 5 bases from V and 2 bases from J; bases unmatched to any gene: 9.